Listed below are T cell receptor beta chains from one sample, sequenced in a study of T-cell reconstitution after alpha-beta-depleted transplantation in children. TCRdb redid the calling of the PCR reads with MiXCR, one entry per CDR3 protein. The sample lists 200,000 to 250,000 distinct CDR3 sequences, more than 10% seen once, with roughly 2.8% in the top ten. The sequenced sample was PBMCs from the stem cell graft donor, obtained from the stem cell graft. These receptors were obtained from a human donor who donated a stem cell graft to a child with acute lymphoblastic leukemia. The CDR3 runs from the conserved cysteine through the conserved F or W. D genes are given only for firm matches. A clone size is listed for some rows: how often the clone was seen (once, few, many), or a class if it is expanded.

size	D	V	J	DNA	CDR3
many	.	TRBV4-3	TRBJ2-3	TGCGCCAGCAGCCAAGTGGACGGAGATACGCAGTATTTT	CASSQVDGDTQYF
many	.	TRBV7-2	TRBJ1-1	TGTGCCAGCAGCTTAGTTGGCAGGGCGAACACTGAAGCTTTCTTT	CASSLVGRANTEAFF
many	.	TRBV20-1	TRBJ2-1	TGCAGTGCGGAGGAGGGCCTCCTGGGGTATGAGCAGTTCTTC	CSAEEGLLGYEQFF
.	TRBD1	TRBV5-1	TRBJ1-5	TGCGCCAGCAGCTTGGGTGGGACAGGCTATCAGCCCCAGCATTTT	CASSLGGTGYQPQHF
many	.	TRBV7-8	TRBJ2-3	TGTGCCAGCAGCTTACGTCGGGTCCCACTAAGCACAGATACGCAGTATTTT	CASSLRRVPLSTDTQYF
many	TRBD2	TRBV4-2	TRBJ2-1	TGTGCCAGCAGCCCTCGGGACTATTACAATGAGCAGTTCTTC	CASSPRDYYNEQFF
many	.	TRBV20-1	TRBJ1-5	TGCAGTGCTAGAGATCGGGGGGTAGGTCAGCCCCAGCATTTT	CSARDRGVGQPQHF
many	.	TRBV12-3/TRBV12-4	TRBJ2-5	TGTGCCAGCAGTTTAGTGTTCTCCATTGAGTACCAAGAGACCCAGTACTTC	CASSLVFSIEYQETQYF
.	TRBD1	TRBV6-5	TRBJ1-5	TGTGCCAGCATTTTCTCCGGGACAGGGGGCTCGCGGCTCGATCAGCCCCAGCATTTT	CASIFSGTGGSRLDQPQHF
many	.	TRBV6-2/TRBV6-3	TRBJ2-5	TGTGCCAGCAAACGGGGAGGAGGAGAGACCCAGTACTTC	CASKRGGGETQYF
many	.	TRBV12-3/TRBV12-4	TRBJ2-3	TGTGCCAGCAGTTTGATTGGTCCCGTAGATACGCAGTATTTT	CASSLIGPVDTQYF
many	.	TRBV10-3	TRBJ2-3	TGTGCCATCAGTGAGTCGGCTAGCGGCACAGATACGCAGTATTTT	CAISESASGTDTQYF
many	.	TRBV24-1	TRBJ2-1	TGTGCCACCAGTGTTGCGCGGGGCGCGAACAATGAGCAGTTCTTC	CATSVARGANNEQFF
many	.	TRBV20-1	TRBJ1-3	TGCAGTGCCCTAACGGGGGGCTCTGGAAACACCATATATTTT	CSALTGGSGNTIYF
many	.	TRBV25-1	TRBJ2-4	TGTGCCAGCCGCGGGACAGACAAAAACATTCAGTACTTC	CASRGTDKNIQYF
many	.	TRBV27	TRBJ2-7	TGTGCCAGCCTGGGCGGGAATACCTACGAGCAGTACTTC	CASLGGNTYEQYF
many	.	TRBV6-1	TRBJ2-3	TGTGCCAGCAGTGAAAACATCCCGAAGGGCACAGATACGCAGTATTTT	CASSENIPKGTDTQYF
many	TRBD1	TRBV6-1	TRBJ2-7	TGTGCCAGCAGTGAGGTGGACAGGGACTACGAGCAGTACTTC	CASSEVDRDYEQYF
.	.	TRBV6-5	TRBJ1-2	TGTGCCAGCACTTTCGGACAGTCCTATGGCTACACCTTC	CASTFGQSYGYTF
many	.	TRBV28	TRBJ2-1	TGTGCCAGCAGTTTTCGTTCCCGGGACTGGCAGTTCTTC	CASSFRSRDWQFF
.	TRBD2	TRBV12-3/TRBV12-4	TRBJ2-5	TGTGCCAGCAGTGGGGGGGGAAGCCAAGAGACCCAGTACTTC	CASSGGGSQETQYF
many	TRBD2	TRBV4-2	TRBJ2-3	TGTGCCAGCAGCCCTCGGACCCCTTCCTCTAGCGGGGGGGCGAGTAGCACAGATACGCAGTATTTT	CASSPRTPSSSGGASSTDTQYF
.	.	TRBV7-9	TRBJ1-6	TGTGCCAGCAGCCTACAGCGGGCGGGGTCACCCCTCCACTTT	CASSLQRAGSPLHF
many	.	TRBV7-2	TRBJ2-7	TGTGCCAGCAGCCAATCCCAGTCCTACGAGCAGTACTTC	CASSQSQSYEQYF
many	TRBD2	TRBV20-1	TRBJ2-1	TGCAGTGCCACCAAGGGACTAGCGGTAGATAATGAGCAGTTCTTC	CSATKGLAVDNEQFF
many	TRBD1	TRBV29-1	TRBJ1-4	TGCAGCGTAAATTCGGGACAGCATAATGAAAAACTGTTTTTT	CSVNSGQHNEKLFF
many	.	TRBV9	TRBJ1-5	TGTGCCAGCAGCCAATCGACATCCAATCAGCCCCAGCATTTT	CASSQSTSNQPQHF
few	TRBD2	TRBV19	TRBJ2-1	TGTGCCAGCCGGGGGGGGACTAGATACAATGAGCAGTTCTTC	CASRGGTRYNEQFF
many	TRBD1	TRBV4-3	TRBJ1-6	TGCGCCAGCAGCCAAGATGACAGGGGAGGATCACCCCTCCACTTT	CASSQDDRGGSPLHF
many	.	TRBV19	TRBJ1-1	TGTGCCAGTACCTTTTCTAGGGTAGGGAACACTGAAGCTTTCTTT	CASTFSRVGNTEAFF
.	TRBD1	TRBV30	TRBJ1-5	TGTGCCTGGGGACAGGGCGTTTTACAGCCCCAGCATTTT	CAWGQGVLQPQHF
many	TRBD2	TRBV6-1	TRBJ2-2	TGTGCCAGCAGTCGTAGCGGGAGGGCCACCGGGGAGCTGTTTTTT	CASSRSGRATGELFF
.	.	TRBV6-2/TRBV6-3	TRBJ2-3	.	CASSYSFGAGNTDTKYF
many	.	TRBV27	TRBJ2-3	TGTGCCAGCAGTTTAGGCAGGGGATACACAGATACGCAGTATTTT	CASSLGRGYTDTQYF
many	.	TRBV7-2	TRBJ1-2	TGTGCCAGCAGCCCGGGAGCAGGTCCCTATGGCTACACCTTC	CASSPGAGPYGYTF
.	TRBD1	TRBV7-8	TRBJ1-4	TGTGCCAGCAGCCCGTTTTTCGGGACAGGGGGCGACACTAATGAAAAACTGTTTTTT	CASSPFFGTGGDTNEKLFF
many	TRBD1	TRBV3-1	TRBJ2-7	TGTGCCAGCAACAACAGGGGTTCCTACGAGCAGTACTTC	CASNNRGSYEQYF
.	.	TRBV7-9	TRBJ1-3	TGTGCCAGCAGCCCCCTTAGGGGCAGAGGAGGTGGAAACACCATATATTTT	CASSPLRGRGGGNTIYF
many	.	TRBV20-1	TRBJ2-1	TGCAGTGCTAGAGATTTGTCCTCGATACAGTTCTTC	CSARDLSSIQFF
many	.	TRBV20-1	TRBJ2-5	TGCAGTGCTCTGGAGGGATCCCTCATTAAAGAGACCCAGTACTTC	CSALEGSLIKETQYF
many	TRBD1	TRBV10-3	TRBJ1-2	TGTGCCATCAGTTCGGGACAGGCTTCCTATGGCTACACCTTC	CAISSGQASYGYTF
many	TRBD1	TRBV20-1	TRBJ2-7	TGCAGTGCTAGATCGGGACAGATCTACGAGCAGTACTTC	CSARSGQIYEQYF